The entry below describes one T cell receptor beta chain. Researchers divided each subset's genomic DNA evenly across several immunoSEQ plates. Here immunoSEQ multiplex PCR was the method, and the copy in TCRdb shows in-frame clones only, minus some. The sample holds a few million clones; over 85% are singletons and the top ten take about 1.6%. Positive CCR7 selection of CD45RO-negative cells yielded the naive CD8 cells, and terminally differentiated effector memory CD45RA+ cells were excluded. The CDR3 sequence is 17 residues long. The ends lost 4 bases at V and 7 bases at J; junction bases unmatched: 9. CDR1 is MGHDK and CDR2 is SYGVNS in the germline V gene. The sample is drawn from a study of shared clonotypes between healthy human individuals.

This receptor was identified in a man in his late teens or twenties in good health. Some clones in this sample may be carry-over from other donors' samples. This chain connects TRBV25-1 to TRBJ2-2, with TRBD2 matching over 13 bases. The sequenced material came from naive CD8+ T cells from PBMCs. The CDR3 DNA sequence: TGTGCCAGCAGTGTTGGACTAGCGGGAGCTAGGAGCGGGGAGCTGTTTTTT. Protein: CASSVGLAGARSGELFF.